This T cell receptor beta chain was retrieved from a study of blood T cell repertoires in COVID-19. In the study overall: Acute-phase and convalescent COVID-19 samples originated in the United States, Italy and Spain.

TCRdb's copy holds only in-frame clones and misses some; the assay was immunoSEQ multiplex PCR. Of a few hundred thousand clones listed, 89% were seen once; the top ten hold 4% to 5%. Germline V lookup: CDR1 MGHRA, CDR2 YSYEKL. The CDR3 loop spans 17 amino acids. V was clipped by 1 base and J by 0 bases, with 12 bases between them. This receptor was identified in a woman aged 40 to 50 who had recovered from COVID-19. V usage is TRBV4-1 and J usage is TRBJ1-4, with D unclear. The sample comprised peripheral blood. CDR3 protein: CASSQGVTPATNEKLFF. Written as DNA, the CDR3 is TGCGCCAGCAGCCAAGGGGTGACACCAGCAACTAATGAAAAACTGTTTTTT.